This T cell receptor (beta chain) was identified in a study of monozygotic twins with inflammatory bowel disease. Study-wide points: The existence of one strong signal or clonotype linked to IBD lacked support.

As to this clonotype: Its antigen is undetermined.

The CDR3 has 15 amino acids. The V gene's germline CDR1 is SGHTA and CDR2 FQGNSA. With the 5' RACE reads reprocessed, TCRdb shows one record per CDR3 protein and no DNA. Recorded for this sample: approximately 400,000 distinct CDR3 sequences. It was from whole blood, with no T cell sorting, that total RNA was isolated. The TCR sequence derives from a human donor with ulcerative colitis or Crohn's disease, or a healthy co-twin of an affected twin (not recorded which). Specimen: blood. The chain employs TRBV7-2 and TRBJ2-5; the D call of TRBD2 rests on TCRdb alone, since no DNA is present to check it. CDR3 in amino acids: CASSFSSGGGKTQYF.